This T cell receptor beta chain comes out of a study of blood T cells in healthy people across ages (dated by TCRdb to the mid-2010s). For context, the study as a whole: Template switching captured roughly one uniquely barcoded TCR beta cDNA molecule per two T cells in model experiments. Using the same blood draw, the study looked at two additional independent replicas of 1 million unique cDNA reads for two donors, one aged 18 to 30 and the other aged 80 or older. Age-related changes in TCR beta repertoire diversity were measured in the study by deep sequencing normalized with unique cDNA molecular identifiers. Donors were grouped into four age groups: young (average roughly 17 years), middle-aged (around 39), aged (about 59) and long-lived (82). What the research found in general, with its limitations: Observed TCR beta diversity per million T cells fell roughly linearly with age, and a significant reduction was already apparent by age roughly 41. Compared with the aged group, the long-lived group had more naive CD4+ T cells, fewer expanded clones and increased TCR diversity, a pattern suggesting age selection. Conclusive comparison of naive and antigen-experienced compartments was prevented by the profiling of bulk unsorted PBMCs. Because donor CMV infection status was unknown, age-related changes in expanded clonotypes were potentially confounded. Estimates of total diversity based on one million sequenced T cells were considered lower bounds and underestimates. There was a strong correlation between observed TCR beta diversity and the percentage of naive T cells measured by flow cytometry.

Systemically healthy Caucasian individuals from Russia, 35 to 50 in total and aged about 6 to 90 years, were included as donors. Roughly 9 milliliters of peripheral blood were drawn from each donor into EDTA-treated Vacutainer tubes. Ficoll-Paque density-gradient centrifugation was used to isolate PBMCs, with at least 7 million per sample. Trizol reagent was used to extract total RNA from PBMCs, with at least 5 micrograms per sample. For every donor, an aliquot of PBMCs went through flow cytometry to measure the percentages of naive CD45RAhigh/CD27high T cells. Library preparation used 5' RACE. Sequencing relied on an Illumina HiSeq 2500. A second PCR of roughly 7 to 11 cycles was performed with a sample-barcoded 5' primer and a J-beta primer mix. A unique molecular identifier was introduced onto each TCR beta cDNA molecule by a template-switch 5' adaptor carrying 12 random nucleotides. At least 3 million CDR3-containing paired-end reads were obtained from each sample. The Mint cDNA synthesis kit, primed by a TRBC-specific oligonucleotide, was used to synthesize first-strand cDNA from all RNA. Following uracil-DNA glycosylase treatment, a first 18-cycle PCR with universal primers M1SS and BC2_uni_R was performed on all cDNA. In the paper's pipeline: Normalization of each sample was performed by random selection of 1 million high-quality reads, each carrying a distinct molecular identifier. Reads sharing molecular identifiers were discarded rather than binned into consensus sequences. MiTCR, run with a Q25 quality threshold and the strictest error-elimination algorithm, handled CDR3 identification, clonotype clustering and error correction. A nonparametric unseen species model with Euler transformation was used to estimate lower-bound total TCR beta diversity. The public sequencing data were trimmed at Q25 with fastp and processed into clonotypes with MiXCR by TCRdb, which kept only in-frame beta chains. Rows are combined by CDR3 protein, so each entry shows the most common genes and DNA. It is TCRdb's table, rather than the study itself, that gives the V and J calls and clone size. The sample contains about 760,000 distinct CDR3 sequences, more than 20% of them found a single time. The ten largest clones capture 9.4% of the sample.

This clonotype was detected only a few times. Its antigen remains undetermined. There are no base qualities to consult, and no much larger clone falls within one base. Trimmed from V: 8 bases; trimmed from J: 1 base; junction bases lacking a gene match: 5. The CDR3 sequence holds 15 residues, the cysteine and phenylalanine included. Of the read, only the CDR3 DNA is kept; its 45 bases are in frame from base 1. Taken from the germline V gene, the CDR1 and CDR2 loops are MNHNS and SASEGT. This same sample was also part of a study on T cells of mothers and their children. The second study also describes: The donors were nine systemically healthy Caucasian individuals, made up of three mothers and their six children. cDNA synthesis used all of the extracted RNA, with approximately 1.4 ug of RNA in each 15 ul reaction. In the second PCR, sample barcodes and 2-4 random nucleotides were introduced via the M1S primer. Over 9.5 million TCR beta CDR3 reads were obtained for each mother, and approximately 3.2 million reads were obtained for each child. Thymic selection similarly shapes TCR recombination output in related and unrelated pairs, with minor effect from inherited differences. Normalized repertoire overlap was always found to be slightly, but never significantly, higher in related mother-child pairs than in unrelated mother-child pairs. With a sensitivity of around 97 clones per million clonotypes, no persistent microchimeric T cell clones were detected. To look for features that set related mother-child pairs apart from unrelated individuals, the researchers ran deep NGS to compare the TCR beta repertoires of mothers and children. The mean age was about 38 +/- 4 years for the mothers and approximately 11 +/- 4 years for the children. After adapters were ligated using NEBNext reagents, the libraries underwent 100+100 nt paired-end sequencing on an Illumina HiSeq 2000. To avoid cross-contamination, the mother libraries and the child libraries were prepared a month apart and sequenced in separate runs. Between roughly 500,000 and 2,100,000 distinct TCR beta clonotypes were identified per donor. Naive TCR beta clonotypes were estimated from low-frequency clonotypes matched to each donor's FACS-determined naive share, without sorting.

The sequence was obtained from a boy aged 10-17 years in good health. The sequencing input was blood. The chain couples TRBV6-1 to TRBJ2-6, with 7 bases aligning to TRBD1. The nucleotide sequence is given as TGTGCCAGCGGATGGACAGGTTCTGGGGCCAACGTCCTGACTTTC. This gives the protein CASGWTGSGANVLTF.